The clone carrying this T cell receptor (beta chain) was seen a handful of times. Its antigen is still unknown. TCRdb re-called the 5' RACE reads with MiXCR, one entry per CDR3 protein. The sample gives a few hundred thousand distinct CDR3 sequences, over 8% of which show up once; approximately 19% is in the top ten. This sample was included in a study of T cells after yellow fever vaccination. Study background: Each low-cell-number fraction was prepared by means of SMART-Seq v4 Ultra Low Input.

V was clipped by 7 bases and J by 1 base; unmatched bases: 16. This CDR3 is built from 18 residues. In germline, CDR1 is LNHNV, CDR2 YYDKDF (reference sequence). Study results and limitations: Primary-vaccination clones mostly resurfaced post-booster (96% CD4, more than 85% CD8). Shared CD4/CD8 clonotypes were a small share, likely from convergent recombination.

Specimen: PBMCs, collected on the day of the first yellow fever vaccination. V is TRBV15 and J is TRBJ2-3, with 8 positions matching TRBD1. The clonotype originates from a man aged 18 to 30 who received the YFV17D yellow fever vaccine. CDR3 protein: CATNRDGLLDRGTDTQYF. CDR3 coding DNA: TGTGCCACCAATAGAGATGGTCTATTGGACAGGGGCACAGATACGCAGTATTTT.